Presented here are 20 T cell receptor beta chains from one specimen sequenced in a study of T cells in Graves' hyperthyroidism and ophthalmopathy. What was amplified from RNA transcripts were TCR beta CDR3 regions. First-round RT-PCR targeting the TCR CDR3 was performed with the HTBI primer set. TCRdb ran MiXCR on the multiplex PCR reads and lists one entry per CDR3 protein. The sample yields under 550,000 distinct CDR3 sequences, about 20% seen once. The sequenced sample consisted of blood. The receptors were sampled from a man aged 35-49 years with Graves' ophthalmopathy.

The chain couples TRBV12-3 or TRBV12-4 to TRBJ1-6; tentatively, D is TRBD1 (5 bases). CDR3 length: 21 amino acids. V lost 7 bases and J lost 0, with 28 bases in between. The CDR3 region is CASNFWGTGTGLSSYNSPLHF. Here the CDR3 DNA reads TGTGCCAGCAACTTTTGGGGTACGGGGACCGGACTGAGCTCCTATAATTCACCCCTCCACTTT.

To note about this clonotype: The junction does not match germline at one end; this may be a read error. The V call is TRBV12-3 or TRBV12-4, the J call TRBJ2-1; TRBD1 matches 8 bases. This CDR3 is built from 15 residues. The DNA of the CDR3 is TGTGCCAGCAGGAGTCCGGGACAGGCCTACAATGGGCAGTTCTTC. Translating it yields CASRSPGQAYNGQFF.

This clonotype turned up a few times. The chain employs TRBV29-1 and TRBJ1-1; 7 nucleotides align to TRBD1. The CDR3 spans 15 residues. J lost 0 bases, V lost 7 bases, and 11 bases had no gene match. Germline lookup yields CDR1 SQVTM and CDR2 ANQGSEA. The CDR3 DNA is TGCAGCGCCATTTACGGGACAGTCATGAACACTGAAGCTTTCTTT. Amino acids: CSAIYGTVMNTEAFF.

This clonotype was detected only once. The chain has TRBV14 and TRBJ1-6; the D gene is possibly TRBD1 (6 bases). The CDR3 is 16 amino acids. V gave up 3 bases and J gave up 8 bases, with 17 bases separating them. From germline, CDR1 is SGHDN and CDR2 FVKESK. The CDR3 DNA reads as TGTGCCAGCAGCCAGGGGTCGTGGGGGGCGCATTCACCCCTCCACTTT. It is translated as CASSQGSWGAHSPLHF.

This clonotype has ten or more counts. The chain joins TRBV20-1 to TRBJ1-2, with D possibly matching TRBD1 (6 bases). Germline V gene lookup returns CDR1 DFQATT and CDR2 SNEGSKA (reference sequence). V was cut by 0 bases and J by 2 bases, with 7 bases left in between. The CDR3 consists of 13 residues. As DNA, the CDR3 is TGCAGTGCTAGAGAAAGGGGGAACTATGGCTACACCTTC. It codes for CSARERGNYGYTF.

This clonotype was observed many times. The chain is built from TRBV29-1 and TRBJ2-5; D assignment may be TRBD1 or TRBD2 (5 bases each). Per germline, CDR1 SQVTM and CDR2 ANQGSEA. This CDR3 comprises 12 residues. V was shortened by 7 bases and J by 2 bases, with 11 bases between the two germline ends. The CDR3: CSGGRVQETQYF. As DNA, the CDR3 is TGCAGCGGGGGGAGAGTACAAGAGACCCAGTACTTC.

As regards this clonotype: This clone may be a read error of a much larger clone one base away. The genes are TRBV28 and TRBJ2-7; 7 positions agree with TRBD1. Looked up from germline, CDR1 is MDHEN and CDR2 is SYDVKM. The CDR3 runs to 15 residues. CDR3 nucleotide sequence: TGTGCCAGCAGTTCGGGGACAGCTAGGTCCTGCGAGCAGTACTTC. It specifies CASSSGTARSCEQYF.

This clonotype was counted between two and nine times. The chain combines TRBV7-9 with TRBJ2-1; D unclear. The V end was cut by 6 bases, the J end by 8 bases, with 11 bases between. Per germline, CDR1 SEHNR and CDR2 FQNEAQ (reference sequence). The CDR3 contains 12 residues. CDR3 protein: CASRFGVHEQFF. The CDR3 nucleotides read TGTGCCAGCAGGTTTGGAGTGCATGAGCAGTTCTTC.

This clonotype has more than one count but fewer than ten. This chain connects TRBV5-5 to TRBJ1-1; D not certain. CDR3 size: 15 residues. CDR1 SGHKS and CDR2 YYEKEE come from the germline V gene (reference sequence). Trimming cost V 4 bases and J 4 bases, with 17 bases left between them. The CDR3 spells CASSLTVGEATEAFF. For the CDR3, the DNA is TGTGCCAGCAGCCTAACGGTTGGAGAGGCCACTGAAGCTTTCTTT.

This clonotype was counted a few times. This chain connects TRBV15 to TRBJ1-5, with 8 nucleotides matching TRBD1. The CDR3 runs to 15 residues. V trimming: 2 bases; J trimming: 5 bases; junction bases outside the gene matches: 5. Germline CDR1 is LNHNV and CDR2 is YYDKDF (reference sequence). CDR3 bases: TGTGCCACCAGCAGATTGGACAGGGTCTATCAGCCCCAGCATTTT. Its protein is CATSRLDRVYQPQHF.

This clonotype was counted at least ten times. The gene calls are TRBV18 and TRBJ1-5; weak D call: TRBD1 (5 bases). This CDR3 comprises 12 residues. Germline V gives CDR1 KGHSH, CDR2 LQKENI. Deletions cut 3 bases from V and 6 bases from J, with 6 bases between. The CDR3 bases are TGTGCCAGCTCACCCGGGGGTCAGCCCCAGCATTTT. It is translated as CASSPGGQPQHF.

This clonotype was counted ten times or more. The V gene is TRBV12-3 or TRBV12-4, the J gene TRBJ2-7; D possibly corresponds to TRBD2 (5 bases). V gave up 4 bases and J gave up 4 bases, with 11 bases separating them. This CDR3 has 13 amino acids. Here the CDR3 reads CASSSRTGYEQYF. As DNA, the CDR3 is TGTGCCAGCAGTTCCCGGACGGGGTACGAGCAGTACTTC.

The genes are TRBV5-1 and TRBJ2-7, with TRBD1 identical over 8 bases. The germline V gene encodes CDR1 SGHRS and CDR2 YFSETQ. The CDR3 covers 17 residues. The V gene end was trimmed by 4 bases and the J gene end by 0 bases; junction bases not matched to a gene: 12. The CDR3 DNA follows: TGCGCCAGCAGCCCAGGCAGGGGGCTAAAGCTCTCCTACGAGCAGTACTTC. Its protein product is CASSPGRGLKLSYEQYF.

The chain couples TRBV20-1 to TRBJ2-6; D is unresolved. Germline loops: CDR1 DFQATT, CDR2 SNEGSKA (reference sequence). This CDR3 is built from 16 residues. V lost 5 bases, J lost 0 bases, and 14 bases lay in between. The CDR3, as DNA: TGCAGTGCTTCTACCGGACGGTTCTCTGGGGCCAACGTCCTGACTTTC. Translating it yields CSASTGRFSGANVLTF.

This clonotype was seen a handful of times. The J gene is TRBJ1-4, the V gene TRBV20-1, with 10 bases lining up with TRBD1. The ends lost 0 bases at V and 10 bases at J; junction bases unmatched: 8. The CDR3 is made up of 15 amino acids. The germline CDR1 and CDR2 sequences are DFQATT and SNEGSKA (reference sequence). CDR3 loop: CSARDRGTGEGKLFF. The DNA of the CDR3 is TGCAGTGCTAGAGATCGCGGGACAGGGGAGGGAAAACTGTTTTTT.

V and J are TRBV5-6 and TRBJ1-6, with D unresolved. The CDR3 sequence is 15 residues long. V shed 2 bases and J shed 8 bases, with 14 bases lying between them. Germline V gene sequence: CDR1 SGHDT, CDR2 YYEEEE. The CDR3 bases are TGTGCCAGCAGCTTCCAGCCCGGGAGGCATTCACCCCTCCACTTT. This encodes CASSFQPGRHSPLHF.

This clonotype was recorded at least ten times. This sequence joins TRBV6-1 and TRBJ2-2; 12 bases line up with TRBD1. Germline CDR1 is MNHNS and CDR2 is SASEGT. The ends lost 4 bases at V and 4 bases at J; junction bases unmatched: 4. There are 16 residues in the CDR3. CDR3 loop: CASSGDRGRVTGELFF. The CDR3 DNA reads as TGTGCCAGCAGTGGGGACAGGGGGCGTGTCACCGGGGAGCTGTTTTTT.

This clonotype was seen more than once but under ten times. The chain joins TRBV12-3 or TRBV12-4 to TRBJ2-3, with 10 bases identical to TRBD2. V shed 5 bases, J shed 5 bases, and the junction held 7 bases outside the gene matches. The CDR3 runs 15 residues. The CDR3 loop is CASSGTSARGDTQYF. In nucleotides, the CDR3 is TGTGCCAGCAGTGGGACTAGCGCCCGTGGAGATACGCAGTATTTT.

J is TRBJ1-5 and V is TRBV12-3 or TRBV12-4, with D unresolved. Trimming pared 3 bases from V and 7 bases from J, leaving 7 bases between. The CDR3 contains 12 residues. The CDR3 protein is CASSLNAQPQHF. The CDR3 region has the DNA TGTGCCAGCAGTTTGAACGCGCAGCCCCAGCATTTT.

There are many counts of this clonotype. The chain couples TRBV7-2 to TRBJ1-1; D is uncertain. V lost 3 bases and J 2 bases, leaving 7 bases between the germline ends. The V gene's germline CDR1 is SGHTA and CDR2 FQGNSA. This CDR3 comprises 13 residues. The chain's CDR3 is CASSFYGNTEAFF. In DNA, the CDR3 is TGTGCCAGCAGCTTTTACGGAAACACTGAAGCTTTCTTT.